Only a few counts were recorded for the clone carrying this TCR beta chain. Trimming removed 2 bases from V and 5 bases from J, with 16 bases in between. The CDR3 extends over 15 amino acids. In germline, CDR1 is SGDLS, CDR2 YYNGEE. Profiling relied on immunoSEQ multiplex PCR, and the TCRdb table lists in-frame clones only, not all of them. The sample records about 210,000 clones, around 82% being singletons. The data were obtained in a study of blood T cell repertoires in COVID-19. Study as a whole: In each case, the material was cDNA or gDNA derived from T cells, B-cell-depleted T cells, or PBMCs.

The sample taken for sequencing was peripheral blood. The sequence derives from a man over 45 with active or convalescent COVID-19. The chain carries TRBV9 and TRBJ1-2; tentatively, D is TRBD1 (5 bases). This CDR3 is CASSVTPTVAYGYTF. CDR3 coding DNA: TGTGCCAGCAGCGTTACCCCGACAGTAGCTTATGGCTACACCTTC.